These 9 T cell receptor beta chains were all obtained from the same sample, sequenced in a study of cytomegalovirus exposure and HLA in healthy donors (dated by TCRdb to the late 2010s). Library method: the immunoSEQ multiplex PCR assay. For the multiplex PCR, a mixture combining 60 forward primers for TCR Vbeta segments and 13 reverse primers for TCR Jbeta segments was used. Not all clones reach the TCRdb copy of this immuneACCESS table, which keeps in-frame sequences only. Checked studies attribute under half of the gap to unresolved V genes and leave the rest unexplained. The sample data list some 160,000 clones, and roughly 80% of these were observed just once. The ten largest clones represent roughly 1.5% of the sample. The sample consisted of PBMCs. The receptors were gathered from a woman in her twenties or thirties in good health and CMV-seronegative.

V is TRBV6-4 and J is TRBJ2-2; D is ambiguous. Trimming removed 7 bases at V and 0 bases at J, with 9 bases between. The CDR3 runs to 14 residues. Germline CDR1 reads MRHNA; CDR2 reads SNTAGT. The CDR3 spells CASMSFANTGELFF. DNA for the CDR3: TGTGCCAGCATGAGTTTTGCGAACACCGGGGAGCTGTTTTTT.

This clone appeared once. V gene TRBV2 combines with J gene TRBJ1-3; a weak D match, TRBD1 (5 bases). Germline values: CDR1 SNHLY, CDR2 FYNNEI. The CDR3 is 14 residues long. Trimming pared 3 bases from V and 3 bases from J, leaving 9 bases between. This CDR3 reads CASSDGDYGNTIYF. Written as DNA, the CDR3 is TGTGCCAGCAGTGATGGGGACTATGGAAACACCATATATTTT.

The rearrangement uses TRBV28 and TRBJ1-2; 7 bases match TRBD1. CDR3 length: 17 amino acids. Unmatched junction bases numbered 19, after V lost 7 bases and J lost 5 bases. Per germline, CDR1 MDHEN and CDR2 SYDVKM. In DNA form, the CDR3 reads TGTGCCAGCAACTCAGACAGGGTGGAATATTACGGTTATGGCTACACCTTC. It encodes CASNSDRVEYYGYGYTF.

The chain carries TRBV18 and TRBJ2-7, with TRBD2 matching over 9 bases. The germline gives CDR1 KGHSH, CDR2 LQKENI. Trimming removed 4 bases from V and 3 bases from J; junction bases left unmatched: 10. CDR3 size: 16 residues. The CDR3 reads CASSLRGISGGYEQYF. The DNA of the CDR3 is TGTGCCAGCTCACTCCGGGGTATTAGCGGGGGCTACGAGCAGTACTTC.

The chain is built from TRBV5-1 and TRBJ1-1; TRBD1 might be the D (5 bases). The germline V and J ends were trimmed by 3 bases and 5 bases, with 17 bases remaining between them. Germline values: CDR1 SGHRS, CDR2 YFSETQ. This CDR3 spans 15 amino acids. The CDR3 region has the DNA TGCGCCAGCAGCTGGGGGGTCGGGGAGGGAACTGAAGCTTTCTTT. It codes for CASSWGVGEGTEAFF.

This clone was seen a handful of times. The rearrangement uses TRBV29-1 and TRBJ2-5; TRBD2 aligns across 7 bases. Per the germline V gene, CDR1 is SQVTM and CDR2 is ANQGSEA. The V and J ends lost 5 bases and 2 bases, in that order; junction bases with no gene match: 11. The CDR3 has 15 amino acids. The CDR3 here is CSVFPPAGRQETQYF. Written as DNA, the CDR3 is TGCAGCGTTTTCCCACCAGCGGGGAGACAAGAGACCCAGTACTTC.

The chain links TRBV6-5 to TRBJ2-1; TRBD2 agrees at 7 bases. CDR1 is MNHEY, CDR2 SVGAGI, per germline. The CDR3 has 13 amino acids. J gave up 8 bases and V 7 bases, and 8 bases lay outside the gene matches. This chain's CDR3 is CASTRGEGYEQFF. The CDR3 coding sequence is TGTGCCAGCACCCGCGGGGAGGGCTATGAGCAGTTCTTC.

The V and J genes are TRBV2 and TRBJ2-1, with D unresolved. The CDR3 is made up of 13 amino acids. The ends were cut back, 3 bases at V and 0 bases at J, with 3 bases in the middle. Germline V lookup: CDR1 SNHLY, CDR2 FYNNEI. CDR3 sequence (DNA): TGTGCCAGCAGTGAGGCCTCCTACAATGAGCAGTTCTTC. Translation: CASSEASYNEQFF. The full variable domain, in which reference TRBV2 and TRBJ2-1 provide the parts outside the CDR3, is EPEVTQTPSHQVTQMGQEVILRCVPISNHLYFYWYRQILGQKVEFLVSFYNNEISEKSEIFDDQFSVERPDGSNFTLKIRSTKLEDSAMYFCASSEASYNEQFFGPGTRLTVL.

As DNA, the CDR3 is TGTGCCAGCAGAGCCCTTACAGGGCAGAGTGGCTACACCTTC. Residues: CASRALTGQSGYTF. This chain uses TRBV2 with TRBJ1-2, with D possibly being TRBD1 (6 bases). Germline CDR1 is SNHLY and CDR2 is FYNNEI. Trimming stripped 6 bases from V and 7 bases from J, with 18 bases between. The CDR3 spans 14 residues.